This T cell receptor (beta chain) appears in the sequencing data of a study of blood T cell repertoires in COVID-19 (dated by TCRdb to about 2020). About the investigation overall: Collaborator samples came from the United States, Italy and Spain and covered acute and convalescent phases of COVID-19. The material from the prospective study consisted of cDNA or gDNA derived from T cells, B-cell-depleted T cells, or PBMCs. The dataset comprised deeply sampled blood TCRbeta repertoires from subjects exposed to, actively infected with, or recovered from COVID-19. The repertoires were released in a freely available public database meant as a resource for research on the immune response to SARS-CoV-2. The samples were drawn from two sources: the first 160 participants of the ongoing ImmuneRACE study, and some 1,300 subjects contributed by 6 global collaborators. Nearly every sample came with metadata listing a de-identified subject ID, COVID-19 status, age in years and sex. Where available, HLA class I and class II types were obtained from metadata supplied by the sample provider rather than from assay-based typing.

This clone has only a few counts. The specificity of this receptor is unknown. No per-base quality is available; no much larger clone lies one base away. Trimmed from V: 8 bases; trimmed from J: 3 bases; junction bases lacking a gene match: 3. CDR3 length: 14 amino acids, cysteine to phenylalanine. Of all the DNA, just the CDR3 is kept, 42 bases in frame from base 1. In the germline V gene, CDR1 corresponds to MRHNA and CDR2 to SNTAGT. Study-level results and caveats: The amount of clinical and demographic metadata varied by source and participant and was provided uncurated.

TCRbeta CDR3 regions were amplified from genomic DNA by means of the immunoSEQ Assay, a bias-controlled multiplex PCR. The authors' pipeline ran thus. The number of nucleated cells in each sample was estimated from the amplification of reference gene primers within the assay. To quantify the absolute abundance of each unique TCRbeta CDR3 rearrangement, sequence reads were collapsed and filtered. Productive Simpson clonality was computed per sample as the square root of Simpson's diversity index over productive rearrangements. TCRdb holds this immuneACCESS table with in-frame rearrangements only. Some clones are missing; in checked studies, unresolved V genes explain under half, and the rest has no known cause. The DNA gave D and trimming, while V, J and clone size come from that table. The sample table contains 10,000 to 15,000 clones; only one count was recorded for roughly four fifths of them. Around 25% of the sample is taken by the ten largest.

The collaborating institutions used their own protocols to collect whole blood in K2EDTA tubes. Collaborator samples were shipped for TCRbeta analysis as frozen whole blood, isolated PBMCs, or DNA extracted from either sample type. The sequenced sample was peripheral blood. This receptor was identified in a man between 35 and 55 years old with active or convalescent COVID-19. The chain couples TRBV6-4 to TRBJ2-2; TRBD1 lines up with 10 middle nucleotides. The bases read TGTGCCAGCCGACAGGGGGCGGACACCGGGGAGCTGTTTTTT. It specifies CASRQGADTGELFF.